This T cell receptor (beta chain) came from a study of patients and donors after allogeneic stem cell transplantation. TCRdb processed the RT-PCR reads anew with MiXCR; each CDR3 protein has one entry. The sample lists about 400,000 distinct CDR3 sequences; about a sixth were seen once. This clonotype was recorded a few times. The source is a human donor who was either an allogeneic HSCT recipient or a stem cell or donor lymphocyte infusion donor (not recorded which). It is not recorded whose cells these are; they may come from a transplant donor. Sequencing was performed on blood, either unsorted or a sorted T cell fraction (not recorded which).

Written as DNA, the CDR3 is TGCAGTGCTAGGGGGACAGGGAGGTACGAGCAGTACTTC. Translation gives CSARGTGRYEQYF. J is TRBJ2-7 and V is TRBV20-1; 9 bases line up with TRBD1. V shed 3 bases and J 4 bases; nucleotides not matched to a gene: 4. CDR1 DFQATT and CDR2 SNEGSKA come from the germline V gene (reference sequence). The CDR3 totals 13 residues.